The 9 T cell receptor beta chains below were found in one sample sequenced in a study of beta chain features in type 1 diabetes. Study-level results: The study found moderately but significantly shorter TCRB CDR3s in all four CD4+ subsets of Type 1 diabetes patients.

No antigens are known for them. The whole isolated RNA underwent reverse transcription, so sequencing captured expressed TCRB transcripts. TCRdb keeps only in-frame clones here, not all; method: immunoSEQ multiplex PCR. This table has about 120,000 clones, approximately 16% appearing once. The sample taken for sequencing was central memory CD4+ T cells from blood. The origin of the receptors is a man in his thirties or forties with type 1 diabetes.

This clone came up a few times. The chain carries TRBV4-3 and TRBJ1-4; maybe TRBD1 (6 bases). This CDR3 comprises 14 residues. Germline V gene sequence: CDR1 LGHNA, CDR2 YSLEER. V lost 0 bases to trimming and J lost 9 bases, with 11 bases between them. CDR3 region: CASSQDWRDKKLFF. The CDR3 coding sequence is TGCGCCAGCAGCCAAGATTGGCGGGACAAAAAACTGTTTTTT.

The chain couples TRBV30 to TRBJ1-5; tentatively, D is TRBD1 (5 bases). The germline CDR1 and CDR2 sequences are GTSNPN and SVGIG (reference sequence). The CDR3 sequence is 14 residues long. V lost 1 base, J lost 7 bases, and 14 bases lay in between. This CDR3 is CAWSAQMGTQPQHF. DNA of the CDR3: TGTGCCTGGAGTGCCCAAATGGGGACCCAGCCCCAGCATTTT.

V gene TRBV2 combines with J gene TRBJ2-1, with a tentative D call TRBD2 (5 bases). The germline V and J ends were trimmed by 2 bases and 9 bases, with 8 bases remaining between them. Germline V gene sequence: CDR1 SNHLY, CDR2 FYNNEI. The CDR3 has 12 residues. Here the CDR3 reads CASSESRVEQFF. CDR3 sequence (DNA): TGTGCCAGCAGTGAATCGAGGGTTGAGCAGTTCTTC.

The genes are TRBV7-6 and TRBJ1-2, with 9 bases lining up with TRBD1. This CDR3 comprises 13 residues. J gave up 7 bases and V 5 bases, and 5 bases lay outside the gene matches. Germline-derived CDR1 and CDR2 are SGHVS and FNYEAQ. CDR3 bases: TGTGCCAGCAGCATTACAGGGGGCAGTGGCTACACCTTC. It is translated as CASSITGGSGYTF.

This clone was counted between two and nine times. J is TRBJ2-7 and V is TRBV7-2; TRBD2 matches at 8 bases. This CDR3 comprises 11 residues. CDR1 is SGHTA, CDR2 FQGNSA, per germline. The trim removed 8 bases at V and 3 bases at J, leaving 0 bases unmatched. CDR3 loop: CASGTSYEQYF. As DNA, the CDR3 is TGTGCCAGCGGGACTAGCTACGAGCAGTACTTC.

This clone was picked up a small number of times. This chain joins TRBV7-3 and TRBJ1-2; TRBD1 aligns across 8 bases. The CDR3 consists of 14 residues. With 2 bases clipped from V and 10 bases from J, the junction kept 9 bases outside the gene matches. Per the germline V gene, CDR1 is SGHTA and CDR2 is FQGTGA. In nucleotides, the CDR3 is TGTGCCAGCAGCTTAGAAAGGACAGGGACCCCCTACACCTTC. It yields the protein CASSLERTGTPYTF.

The chain combines TRBV6-1 with TRBJ2-1; D gene unclear. Per the germline V gene, CDR1 is MNHNS and CDR2 is SASEGT. Between the trimmed V and J ends, which lost 1 base and 0 bases, there was a span of 10 bases. This CDR3 contains 16 residues. The DNA for the CDR3 is TGTGCCAGCAGTGAAGAGCTACAGAGCTCCTACAATGAGCAGTTCTTC. Translation: CASSEELQSSYNEQFF.

The chain combines TRBV7-9 with TRBJ1-4, with D unclear. The CDR3 is 13 residues long. The V gene's germline CDR1 is SEHNR and CDR2 FQNEAQ (reference sequence). Trimming shortened V by 1 base and J by 7 bases, and 7 bases separated the two germline ends. In DNA form, the CDR3 reads TGTGCCAGCAGCTTAGAACAGAGTGAAAAACTGTTTTTT. Its protein is CASSLEQSEKLFF.

This clone was detected many times. The CDR3 bases are TGTGCCAGCAGCTCGAGACAGAGGGGGCCCCAGCATTTT. This encodes CASSSRQRGPQHF. This rearrangement joins TRBV5-6 to TRBJ1-5, with D possibly being TRBD1 (5 bases). Germline V gene lookup returns CDR1 SGHDT and CDR2 YYEEEE. The CDR3 has 13 residues. With 3 bases removed from V and 9 bases from J, the gap between germline ends came to 13 bases.